A single sample is the source of the 21 T cell receptor beta chains below, sequenced in a study of post-analysis software for immune sequencing data. Prepared libraries of TCR beta cDNA carried unique molecular identifiers. TCRdb re-analysed the PCR reads in MiXCR, keeping a single row per CDR3 protein. The sample lists about 570,000 distinct CDR3 sequences, less than 40% occurring once. Notes on the study in general: A handful of TRBV segments were significantly more frequent in patients than in controls. TRBV5-6, TRBV5-1 and TRBV20-1 were among these segments.

Their antigen targets remain unknown. Sequenced sample: blood. The receptor source for this set is a girl aged 2 to 17 with multiple sclerosis.

This clonotype turned up a few times. The V call is TRBV6-6, the J call TRBJ2-5; D perhaps matches TRBD2 (6 bases). Deletions cut 2 bases from V and 1 base from J, with 11 bases between. The germline gives CDR1 MNHNY, CDR2 SVGAGI (reference sequence). CDR3 length equals 15 residues. The CDR3 region has the DNA TGTGCCAGCAGTTACCCCGGGGGTACCCAAGAGACCCAGTACTTC. Translation: CASSYPGGTQETQYF.

V usage is TRBV11-2 and J usage is TRBJ2-7; no reliable D call. The V end was cut by 5 bases, the J end by 4 bases, with 9 bases between. The CDR3 is 12 residues long. Germline V CDR1 and CDR2: SGHAT, FQNNGV. The CDR3 loop reads CASSRVEYEQYF. The CDR3 nucleotides are TGTGCCAGCAGCAGGGTAGAATACGAGCAGTACTTC.

The J gene is TRBJ2-5, the V gene TRBV4-1; D might be TRBD1 or TRBD2, each matching 5 bases. Germline V gene sequence: CDR1 MGHRA, CDR2 YSYEKL. The CDR3 is 17 amino acids. Between the trimmed V and J ends, which lost 4 bases and 1 base, there was a span of 19 bases. This chain's CDR3 is CASSPERGSGSQETQYF. For the CDR3, the DNA is TGCGCCAGCAGCCCGGAGAGGGGCTCCGGATCCCAAGAGACCCAGTACTTC.

The rearrangement uses TRBV18 and TRBJ2-1; a possible D gene is TRBD2 (5 bases). V was clipped by 2 bases and J by 10 bases, with 9 bases between them. Germline V lookup: CDR1 KGHSH, CDR2 LQKENI. This CDR3 region has 12 residues. The CDR3 is CASSPWETEQFF. In DNA form, the CDR3 reads TGTGCCAGCTCACCATGGGAGACAGAGCAGTTCTTC.

The chain carries TRBV29-1 and TRBJ2-1; 8 bases line up with TRBD2. The CDR3 extends over 12 amino acids. The V segment lost 7 bases and the J segment 5 bases; nucleotides outside the gene matches: 4. Germline V gene lookup returns CDR1 SQVTM and CDR2 ANQGSEA. CDR3 amino acids: CSAGGSHNEQFF. As DNA, the CDR3 is TGCAGCGCGGGAGGGAGCCACAATGAGCAGTTCTTC.

The rearrangement joins TRBV20-1 to TRBJ2-7; 13 bases align to TRBD2. Germline values: CDR1 DFQATT, CDR2 SNEGSKA (reference sequence). This CDR3 has 13 residues. The CDR3 sequence: CRPGTSGAYEQYF. The CDR3 region has the DNA TGCAGGCCCGGGACTAGCGGGGCCTACGAGCAGTACTTC.

CDR3 amino acids: CASSKAGDELQPQHF. The CDR3 DNA sequence: TGTGCCAGTAGTAAGGCAGGGGACGAGCTTCAGCCCCAGCATTTT. The rearrangement links TRBV19 to TRBJ1-5, with D tentatively TRBD1 (6 bases). The germline V gene encodes CDR1 LNHDA and CDR2 SQIVND (reference sequence). This CDR3 is 15 amino acids long. V lost 4 bases and J 6 bases, leaving 16 bases between the germline ends.

This clonotype came up many times. The chain couples TRBV6-4 to TRBJ2-5; D is perhaps TRBD2 (5 bases). The length of the CDR3 is 13 residues. The germline gives CDR1 MRHNA, CDR2 SNTAGT. V was cut by 5 bases and J by 3 bases, with 10 bases left in between. The CDR3 region has the DNA TGTGCCAGCAGTCCAAGCGGTGAAGAGACCCAGTACTTC. Encoded protein: CASSPSGEETQYF.

This rearrangement joins TRBV9 to TRBJ2-1; 7 bases are a match to TRBD2. This CDR3 has 16 residues. The ends lost 1 base at V and 2 bases at J; junction bases unmatched: 6. From germline, CDR1 is SGDLS and CDR2 YYNGEE. The CDR3 DNA reads as TGTGCCAGCAGCGTATGGGAGGGAAACCCCTACAATGAGCAGTTCTTC. Translated, it gives CASSVWEGNPYNEQFF.

The chain has TRBV27 and TRBJ2-2; D perhaps matches TRBD1 (6 bases). The CDR3 is 13 amino acids. CDR1 is MNHEY, CDR2 SMNVEV, per germline (reference sequence). V lost 3 bases to trimming and J lost 5 bases, with 7 bases between them. CDR3: CASSFGQTGELFF. The CDR3 nucleotides are TGTGCCAGCAGTTTCGGACAGACCGGGGAGCTGTTTTTT.

The genes are TRBV6-5 and TRBJ2-5; possibly TRBD2 for D (6 bases). CDR1 is MNHEY and CDR2 is SVGAGI in the germline V gene. This CDR3 has 16 amino acids. V lost 0 bases and J 5 bases, leaving 16 bases between the germline ends. The CDR3 spells CASSYSDSGWGETQYF. The CDR3 coding sequence is TGTGCCAGCAGTTACTCGGATAGCGGCTGGGGGGAGACCCAGTACTTC.

The chain recombines TRBV7-6 with TRBJ2-3, with a tentative D call TRBD1 (5 bases). Looked up from germline, CDR1 is SGHVS and CDR2 is FNYEAQ. V lost 0 bases, J lost 4 bases, and 11 bases lay in between. This CDR3 is 15 amino acids long. CDR3 loop: CASSLAGRVSDTQYF. CDR3 in DNA: TGTGCCAGCAGCTTAGCGGGCAGGGTATCAGATACGCAGTATTTT.

CDR3 DNA sequence: TGCAGTGCTAGAGATAACAGTCGAAACTACAATGAGCAGTTCTTC. As protein: CSARDNSRNYNEQFF. This chain joins TRBV20-1 and TRBJ2-1, with D uncertain. This CDR3 contains 15 residues. Germline V lookup: CDR1 DFQATT, CDR2 SNEGSKA (reference sequence). Between the trimmed V and J ends, which lost 0 bases and 3 bases, there was a span of 12 bases.

This chain links TRBV3-1 with TRBJ2-7; D not certain. Judging by the DNA end, TRBJ2-5 fits better; the J call may be wrong. Germline lookup yields CDR1 LGHDT and CDR2 YNNKEL (reference sequence). CDR3 size: 11 residues. Here the CDR3 DNA reads TGTGCCAGCAGCCACTCCCGGACCCAGTACTTC. Amino acid sequence: CASSHSRTQYF.

The chain recombines TRBV29-1 with TRBJ2-7; D not certain. Trimming left V 4 bases short and J 5 bases short, with 6 bases between. Germline lookup yields CDR1 SQVTM and CDR2 ANQGSEA. This CDR3 comprises 10 residues. The CDR3 DNA reads TGCAGCGTTGGTCGGGACGAGCAGTACTTC. Residues: CSVGRDEQYF.

The genes are TRBV3-1 and TRBJ2-7; 9 bases are a match to TRBD1. The CDR3 contains 14 residues. CDR1 LGHDT and CDR2 YNNKEL come from the germline V gene (reference sequence). The junction had 8 bases not matched to a gene; V was cut back by 6 bases and J by 5 bases. The CDR3, as DNA: TGTGCCAGCAGTCAACAGGGGGCTGAGGACGAGCAGTACTTC. It encodes CASSQQGAEDEQYF.

This clonotype was counted between two and nine times. The chain has TRBV20-1 and TRBJ2-7, with TRBD2 identical over 8 bases. CDR3 length: 14 amino acids. Germline V lookup: CDR1 DFQATT, CDR2 SNEGSKA (reference sequence). V lost 0 bases, J lost 4 bases, and 5 bases stayed unmatched. Written as DNA, the CDR3 is TGCAGTGCTAGAGATTTTAGCGGGGATTACGAGCAGTACTTC. Residues: CSARDFSGDYEQYF.

This clonotype was seen a few times. This sequence joins TRBV5-1 and TRBJ2-2; possible D gene TRBD1, 5 bases. Trimming shortened V by 2 bases and J by 1 base, and 9 bases separated the two germline ends. Germline V gives CDR1 SGHRS, CDR2 YFSETQ. The CDR3 consists of 15 residues. The CDR3 protein is CASSFRERNTGELFF. The CDR3 nucleotides are TGCGCCAGCAGCTTCAGGGAAAGGAACACCGGGGAGCTGTTTTTT. Using reference TRBV5-1 and TRBJ2-2 for the parts outside the CDR3, the full variable domain is KAGVTQTPRYLIKTRGQQVTLSCSPISGHRSVSWYQQTPGQGLQFLFEYFSETQRNKGNFPGRFSGRQFSNSRSEMNVSTLELGDSALYLCASSFRERNTGELFFGEGSRLTVL.

The chain couples TRBV29-1 to TRBJ1-1; D uncertain. Trimming cost V 7 bases and J 1 base, with 10 bases left between them. Per the germline V gene, CDR1 is SQVTM and CDR2 is ANQGSEA. The CDR3 covers 12 residues. CDR3 nucleotide sequence: TGCAGCGGCCAAGGCGGGAACACTGAAGCTTTCTTT. Translation: CSGQGGNTEAFF.

This clonotype was seen more than once but under ten times. CDR3: CSASSVAGRLEQYF. The CDR3 DNA follows: TGCAGTGCTAGTTCAGTAGCAGGGAGGCTCGAGCAGTACTTC. V and J are TRBV20-1 and TRBJ2-7, with a weak D call TRBD2 (6 bases). V lost 3 bases to trimming and J lost 6 bases, with 18 bases between them. Germline V CDR1 and CDR2: DFQATT, SNEGSKA (reference sequence). The CDR3 covers 14 residues.

This clonotype has just a few counts. This rearrangement joins TRBV20-1 to TRBJ1-1; no clear D gene. In germline, CDR1 is DFQATT, CDR2 SNEGSKA (reference sequence). This CDR3 is built from 9 residues. The CDR3 DNA is TGCATAGCGGGCACTGAAGCTTTCTTT. It yields the protein CIAGTEAFF.